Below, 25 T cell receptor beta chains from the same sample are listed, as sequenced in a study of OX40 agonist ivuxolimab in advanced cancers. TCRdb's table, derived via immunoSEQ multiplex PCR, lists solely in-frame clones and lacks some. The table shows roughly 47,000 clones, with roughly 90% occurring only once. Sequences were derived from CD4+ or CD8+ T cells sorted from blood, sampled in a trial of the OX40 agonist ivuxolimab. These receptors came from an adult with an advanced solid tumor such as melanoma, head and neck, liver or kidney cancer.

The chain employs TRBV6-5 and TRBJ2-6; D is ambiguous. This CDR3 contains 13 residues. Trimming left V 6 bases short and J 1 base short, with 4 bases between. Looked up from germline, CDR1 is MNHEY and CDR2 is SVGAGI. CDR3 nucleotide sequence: TGTGCCAGCAGCTCTTCTGGGGCCAACGTCCTGACTTTC. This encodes CASSSSGANVLTF.

The CDR3 spells CATPNRGRTVTLHF. In DNA, the CDR3 is TGTGCCACTCCTAACAGGGGGCGTACGGTGACCCTCCACTTT. The genes are TRBV19 and TRBJ1-6; TRBD1 matches 9 bases. With 10 bases clipped from V and 14 bases from J, the junction kept 15 bases outside the gene matches. This CDR3 has 14 residues. The germline V gene has CDR1 LNHDA and CDR2 SQIVND (reference sequence).

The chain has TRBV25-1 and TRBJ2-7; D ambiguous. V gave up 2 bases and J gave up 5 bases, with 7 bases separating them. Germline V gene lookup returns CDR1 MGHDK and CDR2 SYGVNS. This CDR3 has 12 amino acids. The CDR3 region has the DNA TGTGCCAGCAGTGAAGGGAAAAACGAGCAGTACTTC. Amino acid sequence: CASSEGKNEQYF.

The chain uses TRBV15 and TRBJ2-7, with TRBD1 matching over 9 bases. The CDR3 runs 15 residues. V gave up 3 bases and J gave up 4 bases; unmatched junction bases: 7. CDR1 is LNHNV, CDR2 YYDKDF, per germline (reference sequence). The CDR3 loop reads CATSRRRDRVYEQYF. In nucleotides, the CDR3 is TGTGCCACCAGCAGGCGCCGGGACAGGGTGTACGAGCAGTACTTC.

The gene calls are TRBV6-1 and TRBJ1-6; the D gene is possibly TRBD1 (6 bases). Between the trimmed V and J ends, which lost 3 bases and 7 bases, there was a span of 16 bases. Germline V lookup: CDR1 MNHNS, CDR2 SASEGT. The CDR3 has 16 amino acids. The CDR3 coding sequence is TGTGCCAGCAGTGATTTGGGACAAAGGCTAAATTCACCCCTCCACTTT. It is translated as CASSDLGQRLNSPLHF.

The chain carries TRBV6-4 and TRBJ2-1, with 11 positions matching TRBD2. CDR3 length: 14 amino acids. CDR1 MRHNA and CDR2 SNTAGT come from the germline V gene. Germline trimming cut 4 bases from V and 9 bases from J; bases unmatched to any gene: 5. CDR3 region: CASSVASGGSEQFF. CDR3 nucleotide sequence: TGTGCCAGCAGTGTAGCTAGCGGGGGGAGTGAGCAGTTCTTC.

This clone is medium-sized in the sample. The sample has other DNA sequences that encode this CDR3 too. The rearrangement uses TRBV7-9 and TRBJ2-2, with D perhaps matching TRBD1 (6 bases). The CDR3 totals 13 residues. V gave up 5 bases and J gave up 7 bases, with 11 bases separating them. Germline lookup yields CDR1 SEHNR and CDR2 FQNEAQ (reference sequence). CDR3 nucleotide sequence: TGTGCCAGCAGCCCCGGGACAAGCGGGGAGCTGTTTTTT. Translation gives CASSPGTSGELFF.

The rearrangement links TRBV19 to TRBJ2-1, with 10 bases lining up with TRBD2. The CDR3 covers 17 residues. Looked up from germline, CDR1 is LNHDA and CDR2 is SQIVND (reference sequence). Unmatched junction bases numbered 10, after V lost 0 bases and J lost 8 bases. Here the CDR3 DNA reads TGTGCCAGTAGTATAGATATCACTAGCGGGACCTGGGATGAGCAGTTCTTC. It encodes CASSIDITSGTWDEQFF.

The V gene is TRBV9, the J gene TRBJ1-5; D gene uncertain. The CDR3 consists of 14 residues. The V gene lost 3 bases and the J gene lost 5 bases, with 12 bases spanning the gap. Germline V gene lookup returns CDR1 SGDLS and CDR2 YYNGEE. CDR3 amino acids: CASSGEAWDQPQHF. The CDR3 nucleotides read TGTGCCAGCAGCGGTGAAGCGTGGGATCAGCCCCAGCATTTT.

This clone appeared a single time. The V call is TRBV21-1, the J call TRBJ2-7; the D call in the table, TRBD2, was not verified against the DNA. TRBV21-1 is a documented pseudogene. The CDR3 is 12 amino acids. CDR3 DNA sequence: TGTGCCAGCAGCAAAGCTAGCGGGAGATGGAACTTC. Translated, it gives CASSKASGRWNF.

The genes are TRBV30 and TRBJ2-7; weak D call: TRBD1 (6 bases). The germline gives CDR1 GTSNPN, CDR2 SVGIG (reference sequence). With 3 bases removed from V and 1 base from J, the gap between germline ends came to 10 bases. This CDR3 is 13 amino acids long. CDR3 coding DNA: TGTGCCTGGAGCCGGGACACTTCCTACGAGCAGTACTTC. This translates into CAWSRDTSYEQYF.

CDR3 nucleotide sequence: TGTGCCAGCAGTGTTGGGGTAGCGTCTGAAGCTTTCTTT. As protein: CASSVGVASEAFF. The V call is TRBV6-5, the J call TRBJ1-1; D is ambiguous. CDR1 and CDR2 from the germline V gene are MNHEY and SVGAGI. CDR3 length: 13 residues. The ends were cut back, 5 bases at V and 6 bases at J, with 13 bases in the middle.

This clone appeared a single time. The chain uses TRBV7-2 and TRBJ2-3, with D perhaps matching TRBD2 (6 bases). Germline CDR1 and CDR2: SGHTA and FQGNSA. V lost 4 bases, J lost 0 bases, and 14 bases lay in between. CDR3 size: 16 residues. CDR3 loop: CASSSLAESSTDTQYF. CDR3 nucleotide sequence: TGTGCCAGCAGCTCTTTAGCGGAGTCTAGCACAGATACGCAGTATTTT.

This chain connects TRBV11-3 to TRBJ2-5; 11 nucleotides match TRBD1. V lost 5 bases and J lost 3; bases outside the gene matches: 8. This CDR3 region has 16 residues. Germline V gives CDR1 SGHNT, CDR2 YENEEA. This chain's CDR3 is CASSPPDRGRKETQYF. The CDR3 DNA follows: TGTGCCAGCAGCCCACCGGACAGGGGGCGCAAAGAGACCCAGTACTTC.

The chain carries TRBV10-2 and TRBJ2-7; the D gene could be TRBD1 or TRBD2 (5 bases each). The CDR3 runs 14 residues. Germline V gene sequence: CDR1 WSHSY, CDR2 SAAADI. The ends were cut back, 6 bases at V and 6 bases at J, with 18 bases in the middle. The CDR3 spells CASRGTSLVIEQYF. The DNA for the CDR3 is TGCGCCAGCAGGGGGACCTCTTTGGTGATCGAGCAGTACTTC.

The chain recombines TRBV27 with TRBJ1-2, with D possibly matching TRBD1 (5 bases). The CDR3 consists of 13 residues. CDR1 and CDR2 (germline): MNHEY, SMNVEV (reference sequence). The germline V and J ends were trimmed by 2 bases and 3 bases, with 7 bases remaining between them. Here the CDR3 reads CASSLGGDYGYTF. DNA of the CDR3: TGTGCCAGCAGTTTAGGGGGGGACTATGGCTACACCTTC.

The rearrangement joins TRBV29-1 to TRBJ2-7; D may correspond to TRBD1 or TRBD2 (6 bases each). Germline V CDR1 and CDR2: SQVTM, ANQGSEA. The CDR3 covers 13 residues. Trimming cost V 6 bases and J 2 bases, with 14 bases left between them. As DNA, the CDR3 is TGCAGCGTAAAGGGGGAGGAAACCTACGAGCAGTACTTC. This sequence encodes CSVKGEETYEQYF.

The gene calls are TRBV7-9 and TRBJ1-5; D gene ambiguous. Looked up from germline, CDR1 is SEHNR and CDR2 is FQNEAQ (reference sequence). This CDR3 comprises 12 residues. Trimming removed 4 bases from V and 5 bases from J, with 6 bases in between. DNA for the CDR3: TGTGCCAGCAGCTCCCTCGATCAGCCCCAGCATTTT. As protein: CASSSLDQPQHF.

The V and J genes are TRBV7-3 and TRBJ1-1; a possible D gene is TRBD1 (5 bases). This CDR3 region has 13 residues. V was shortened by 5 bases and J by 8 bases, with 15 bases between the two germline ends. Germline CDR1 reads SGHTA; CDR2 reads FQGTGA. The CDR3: CASSTEGRKEAFF. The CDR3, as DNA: TGTGCCAGCAGCACAGAGGGACGGAAAGAAGCTTTCTTT.

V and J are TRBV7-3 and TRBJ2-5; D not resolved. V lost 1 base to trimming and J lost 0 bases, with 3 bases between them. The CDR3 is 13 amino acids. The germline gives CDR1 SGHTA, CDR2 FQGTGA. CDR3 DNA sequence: TGTGCCAGCAGCTTAAGGTACCAAGAGACCCAGTACTTC. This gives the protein CASSLRYQETQYF.

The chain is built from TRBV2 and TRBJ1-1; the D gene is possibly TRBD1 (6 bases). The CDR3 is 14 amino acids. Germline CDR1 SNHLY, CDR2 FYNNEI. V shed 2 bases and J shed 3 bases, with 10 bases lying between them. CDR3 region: CASSEPGADTEAFF. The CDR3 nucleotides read TGTGCCAGCAGTGAACCGGGGGCGGACACTGAAGCTTTCTTT.

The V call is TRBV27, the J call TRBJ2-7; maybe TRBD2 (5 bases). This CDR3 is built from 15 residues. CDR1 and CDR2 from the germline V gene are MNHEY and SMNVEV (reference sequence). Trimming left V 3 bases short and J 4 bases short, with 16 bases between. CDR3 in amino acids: CASSLVPGLSYEQYF. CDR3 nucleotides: TGTGCCAGCAGTTTGGTACCGGGATTGAGTTACGAGCAGTACTTC.

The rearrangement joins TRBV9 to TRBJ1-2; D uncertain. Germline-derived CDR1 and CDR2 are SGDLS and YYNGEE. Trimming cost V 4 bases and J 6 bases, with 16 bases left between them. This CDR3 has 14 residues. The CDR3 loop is CASSHPLVQHGYTF. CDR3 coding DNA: TGTGCCAGCAGCCACCCCCTCGTTCAACATGGCTACACCTTC.

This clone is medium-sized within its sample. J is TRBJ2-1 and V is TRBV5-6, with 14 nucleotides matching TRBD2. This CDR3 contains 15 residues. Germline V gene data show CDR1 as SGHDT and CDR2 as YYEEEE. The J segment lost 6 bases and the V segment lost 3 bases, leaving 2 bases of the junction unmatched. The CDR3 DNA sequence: TGTGCCAGCAGCTGGGGACTAGCGGGGGCCAATGAGCAGTTCTTC. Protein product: CASSWGLAGANEQFF.

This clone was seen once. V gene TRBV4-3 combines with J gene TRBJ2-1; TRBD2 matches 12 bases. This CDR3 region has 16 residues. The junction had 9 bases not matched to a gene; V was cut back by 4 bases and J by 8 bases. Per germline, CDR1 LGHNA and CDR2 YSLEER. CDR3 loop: CASSPRLAGVVDEQFF. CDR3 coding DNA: TGCGCCAGCAGCCCCCGACTAGCGGGAGTCGTAGATGAGCAGTTCTTC.